This is a list of T cell receptor beta chains from one sample in a study of beta chain features in type 1 diabetes. Only in-frame clones appear in the TCRdb table, and some are missing; sequencing was by immunoSEQ multiplex PCR. Of around 280,000 clones in the sample, 15% were seen once. The material sequenced was naive CD4+ T cells from blood. These receptors were obtained from a man aged 18 to 35 with type 1 diabetes. Both conserved end residues are part of each CDR3. D genes are given only for firm matches. Clone size, where shown, is once, few, many, or a class for clones that have expanded.

cdr3_length,clone_size,v_call,d_call,j_call,cdr3_aa,cdr3_nt
14,NA,TRBV4-3,NA,TRBJ2-5,CASSPSRGLETQYF,TGCGCCAGCAGCCCTTCTCGAGGGCTAGAGACCCAGTACTTC
14,few,TRBV5-6,NA,TRBJ1-5,CASSLEAGNQPQHF,TGTGCCAGCAGCTTGGAGGCGGGTAATCAGCCCCAGCATTTT
15,few,TRBV9,TRBD2,TRBJ2-3,CASSVGLAGTDTQYF,TGTGCCAGCAGCGTAGGTCTAGCGGGAACAGATACGCAGTATTTT
15,few,TRBV28,NA,TRBJ1-2,CAVLPGTFDGYGYTF,TGTGCCGTACTCCCCGGGACATTCGATGGTTATGGCTACACCTTC
15,NA,TRBV5-1,NA,TRBJ2-5,CASSSLGTEQETQYF,TGCGCCAGCAGCTCCCTCGGGACTGAGCAAGAGACCCAGTACTTC
16,NA,TRBV4-3,NA,TRBJ1-6,CASSQEPSSYNSPLHF,TGCGCCAGCAGCCAAGAGCCCAGCTCCTATAATTCACCCCTCCACTTT
14,few,TRBV6-1,TRBD1,TRBJ2-4,CASSADRGRYIQYF,TGTGCCAGCAGTGCCGACAGGGGGAGGTACATTCAGTACTTC
14,few,TRBV5-1,NA,TRBJ2-5,CASSLSVREETQYF,TGCGCCAGCAGCTTGTCCGTCAGGGAAGAGACCCAGTACTTC
15,NA,TRBV28,NA,TRBJ1-3,CASSLRRAPGNTIYF,TGTGCCAGCAGTTTAAGGAGGGCCCCTGGAAACACCATATATTTT
13,NA,TRBV4-3,NA,TRBJ2-5,CASSQGRKETQYF,TGCGCCAGCAGCCAAGGCAGAAAAGAGACCCAGTACTTC
15,NA,TRBV11-2,TRBD2,TRBJ2-3,CASRSSGGRADTQYF,TGTGCCAGCAGGTCTAGCGGGGGGCGGGCAGATACGCAGTATTTT
16,NA,TRBV5-4,TRBD1,TRBJ2-7,CASSSTYRDRAYEQYF,TGTGCCAGCAGCTCCACATACCGGGACAGAGCCTACGAGCAGTACTTC
16,few,TRBV4-2,TRBD2,TRBJ2-1,CASSPTLAGGPSEQFF,TGTGCCAGCAGCCCGACCTTAGCGGGAGGGCCGAGTGAGCAGTTCTTC
14,few,TRBV15,NA,TRBJ1-2,CATSRDGGYNGYTF,TGTGCCACCAGCAGAGATGGGGGGTATAATGGCTACACCTTC
16,NA,TRBV5-1,NA,TRBJ1-2,CASSLKSRQHNYGYTF,TGCGCCAGCAGCCTCAAAAGTAGACAGCATAACTATGGCTACACCTTC
15,few,TRBV5-1,NA,TRBJ2-7,CASSLASGSSYEQYF,TGCGCCAGCAGCTTGGCGTCAGGGTCCTCCTACGAGCAGTACTTC
15,NA,TRBV7-2,TRBD1,TRBJ1-4,CASSSNRGGSEKLFF,TGTGCCAGCAGCTCAAACAGGGGGGGTTCGGAAAAACTGTTTTTT
14,NA,TRBV29-1,NA,TRBJ1-2,CSVVGLLGWNGYTF,TGCAGCGTTGTGGGACTGCTGGGTTGGAATGGCTACACCTTC
14,few,TRBV30,NA,TRBJ1-3,CAWSSSRGGNTIYF,TGTGCCTGGAGTTCCTCCAGGGGCGGAAACACCATATATTTT
14,NA,TRBV2,NA,TRBJ2-2,CASRNPLRTGELFF,TGTGCCAGCAGGAATCCCCTACGCACCGGGGAGCTGTTTTTT
16,NA,TRBV4-1,TRBD2,TRBJ2-1,CASSQVPPGAGGEQFF,TGCGCCAGCAGCCAAGTGCCCCCGGGAGCGGGAGGTGAGCAGTTCTTC
16,NA,TRBV9,NA,TRBJ1-5,CASSVEHSDFNQPQHF,TGTGCCAGCAGCGTAGAGCATTCTGACTTCAATCAGCCCCAGCATTTT
14,NA,TRBV25-1,NA,TRBJ1-5,CASTPQNSNQPQHF,TGTGCCAGCACACCACAGAATAGCAATCAGCCCCAGCATTTT
16,few,TRBV27,NA,TRBJ2-1,CASSPWPQAAYNEQFF,TGTGCCAGCAGCCCCTGGCCCCAGGCAGCCTACAATGAGCAGTTCTTC
15,few,TRBV28,NA,TRBJ2-7,CASHSPGYESYEQYF,TGTGCCAGCCATAGTCCCGGGTACGAGTCCTACGAGCAGTACTTC
15,NA,TRBV30,TRBD2,TRBJ2-2,CAWSAGTSRTGELFF,TGTGCCTGGAGCGCCGGGACTAGCCGGACCGGGGAGCTGTTTTTT
15,NA,TRBV15,TRBD2,TRBJ2-1,CATSDPGTTYNEQFF,TGTGCCACCAGCGACCCCGGGACTACTTACAATGAGCAGTTCTTC
14,NA,TRBV28,NA,TRBJ1-2,CASSPPRGGSGYTF,TGTGCCAGCAGCCCCCCAAGGGGGGGCTCTGGCTACACCTTC
15,NA,TRBV30,TRBD1,TRBJ1-5,CAWSPQQGAGQPQHF,TGTGCCTGGAGTCCTCAACAGGGGGCAGGTCAGCCCCAGCATTTT
17,NA,TRBV7-9,TRBD2,TRBJ2-1,CASSLSPGGSSYNEQFF,TGTGCCAGCAGCTTAAGTCCCGGCGGGAGCTCCTACAATGAGCAGTTCTTC
15,NA,TRBV9,TRBD1,TRBJ1-4,CASSVEAGGKEKLFF,TGTGCCAGCAGCGTAGAGGCAGGGGGTAAGGAAAAACTGTTTTTT
14,NA,TRBV2,NA,TRBJ2-5,CASSPDSVRETQYF,TGTGCCAGCAGTCCGGACAGCGTGCGAGAGACCCAGTACTTC
17,few,TRBV28,TRBD2,TRBJ2-1,CASSPAKGAGGINEQFF,TGTGCCAGCAGCCCGGCAAAAGGAGCGGGAGGTATCAATGAGCAGTTCTTC
11,many,TRBV29-1,TRBD2,TRBJ2-3,CSGKLAGSQYF,TGCAGCGGGAAGCTAGCGGGGTCACAGTATTTT
13,few,TRBV18,NA,TRBJ1-5,CASSRSENQPQHF,TGTGCCAGTTCACGGAGCGAGAATCAGCCCCAGCATTTT
17,NA,TRBV5-4,TRBD2,TRBJ2-7,CASSFHPESGGSYEQYF,TGTGCCAGCAGCTTTCACCCGGAAAGCGGGGGCTCCTACGAGCAGTACTTC
18,NA,TRBV18,NA,TRBJ2-6,CASSPTGQKSSGANVLTF,TGTGCCAGCTCGCCTACAGGGCAAAAGAGCTCTGGGGCCAACGTCCTGACTTTC
14,NA,TRBV5-6,NA,TRBJ2-6,CASRRAAGANVLTF,TGTGCCAGCCGCAGGGCTGCCGGGGCCAACGTCCTGACTTTC
14,few,TRBV9,NA,TRBJ2-3,CASSAITGSDTQYF,TGTGCCAGCAGCGCAATTACAGGGTCGGATACGCAGTATTTT
14,NA,TRBV28,NA,TRBJ1-2,CASSSPQGNYGYTF,TGTGCCAGCAGTTCTCCACAGGGAAACTATGGCTACACCTTC